One sample yielded the 10 T cell receptor beta chains listed below, sequenced in a study of cytomegalovirus exposure and HLA in healthy donors. Both 60 Vbeta primers and 13 Jbeta primers went into the PCR. Assay: immunoSEQ multiplex PCR; the TCRdb copy retains only in-frame clones and omits some. In the table there are roughly 140,000 clones, around three quarters of which are singletons. Sequencing input: PBMCs. The origin of the receptors is a young man in good health and CMV-seronegative.

This chain connects TRBV7-9 to TRBJ1-1; D is possibly TRBD1 (6 bases). Germline assignment: CDR1 SEHNR and CDR2 FQNEAQ (reference sequence). V lost 8 bases to trimming and J lost 11 bases, with 15 bases between them. This CDR3 contains 11 residues. DNA for the CDR3: TGTGCCAGCGGCCAGGGGCGGCGGGCTTTCTTT. This translates into CASGQGRRAFF.

This chain joins TRBV28 and TRBJ1-1; 8 bases are shared with TRBD1. This CDR3 contains 14 residues. CDR1 is MDHEN and CDR2 is SYDVKM in the germline V gene. J was trimmed by 5 bases and V by 8 bases; bases with no gene match: 10. CDR3 DNA: TGTGCCAGCGGTGAGACAGGGGAGTGGACTGAAGCTTTCTTT. This encodes CASGETGEWTEAFF.

J is TRBJ2-7 and V is TRBV27; TRBD2 aligns across 7 bases. Germline CDR1 and CDR2: MNHEY and SMNVEV (reference sequence). With V trimmed by 2 bases and J by 0 bases, 4 bases remained unmatched. The CDR3 is 15 amino acids. As DNA, the CDR3 is TGTGCCAGCAGTTTAGGCGGGAGCCTCTCCTACGAGCAGTACTTC. Its protein is CASSLGGSLSYEQYF.

The V gene is TRBV20-1, the J gene TRBJ2-7; a possible D gene is TRBD1 (5 bases). CDR1 is DFQATT, CDR2 SNEGSKA, per germline (reference sequence). V was pared by 4 bases and J by 2 bases, with 6 bases between. The CDR3 covers 11 residues. The CDR3: CSAIQAYEQYF. CDR3 sequence (DNA): TGCAGTGCTATACAGGCCTACGAGCAGTACTTC.

In its sample, this clone was seen once. The gene calls are TRBV10-3 and TRBJ2-2; TRBD2 aligns across 13 bases. The germline gives CDR1 ENHRY, CDR2 SYGVKD. This CDR3 spans 16 amino acids. After removal of 10 bases from V and 7 bases from J, the junction contained 12 bases not matched to a gene. The CDR3: CASQTGLAGADGELFF. The CDR3 nucleotides read TGTGCCAGCCAGACCGGACTAGCGGGAGCGGACGGGGAGCTGTTTTTT.

The chain combines TRBV28 with TRBJ1-5, with TRBD1 matching 7 bases. The V segment lost 2 bases and the J segment 6 bases; nucleotides outside the gene matches: 4. CDR3 length: 14 amino acids. Germline CDR1 reads MDHEN; CDR2 reads SYDVKM. The CDR3 coding sequence is TGTGCCAGCAGTTTAGACAGGGTCGGTCAGCCCCAGCATTTT. This translates into CASSLDRVGQPQHF.

The chain joins TRBV5-1 to TRBJ2-3, with 8 bases identical to TRBD2. Germline V lookup: CDR1 SGHRS, CDR2 YFSETQ. The CDR3 has 21 amino acids. J gave up 0 bases and V 0 bases, and 18 bases lay outside the gene matches. The CDR3 nucleotides are TGCGCCAGCAGCTTGGTCCCCCCAAGCGGGGGCCTGAAAACTAGCACAGATACGCAGTATTTT. Protein product: CASSLVPPSGGLKTSTDTQYF.

This rearrangement joins TRBV4-1 to TRBJ2-5; 10 bases line up with TRBD1. This CDR3 spans 18 amino acids. The germline gives CDR1 MGHRA, CDR2 YSYEKL. V shed 2 bases, J shed 2 bases, and the junction held 11 bases outside the gene matches. CDR3 DNA sequence: TGCGCCAGCAGCCAACCCCGGACAGGGGGACCTAAACAAGAGACCCAGTACTTC. It is translated as CASSQPRTGGPKQETQYF.

This sequence joins TRBV5-1 and TRBJ2-5, with TRBD1 identical over 7 bases. CDR1 SGHRS and CDR2 YFSETQ come from the germline V gene. V lost 4 bases and J lost 2; bases outside the gene matches: 5. The CDR3 has 14 amino acids. The CDR3 nucleotides read TGCGCCAGCAGCACCAAGGACAGGCAAGAGACCCAGTACTTC. It codes for CASSTKDRQETQYF.

V is TRBV30 and J is TRBJ1-2; TRBD1 aligns across 10 bases. This CDR3 is built from 14 residues. Germline-derived CDR1 and CDR2 are GTSNPN and SVGIG (reference sequence). V gave up 4 bases and J gave up 8 bases; unmatched junction bases: 10. CDR3 sequence: CAWTAGTGEGGYTF. The CDR3 DNA reads TGTGCCTGGACCGCCGGGACAGGGGAGGGCGGCTACACCTTC.